Below are 30 T cell receptor beta chains sequenced from a single sample in a study of identical twins. TCRdb passed the 5' RACE reads through MiXCR, listing each CDR3 protein once. The data show more than 250,000 distinct CDR3 sequences, with about 8.1% seen just once and more than 2% held by the top ten. This same sample was also taken into another study, of yellow fever vaccine responses in identical twins.

The sequencing sample was made of memory (CD45RO+) T cells sorted from blood. Receptors were obtained from a young woman in good health.

This clonotype has at least ten counts. The CDR3 DNA sequence: TGCGCCAGCAGCCTGATGGGGGCCAACGTCCTGACTTTC. Translation gives CASSLMGANVLTF. The rearrangement joins TRBV5-1 to TRBJ2-6; D is unclear. Germline V CDR1 and CDR2: SGHRS, YFSETQ. This CDR3 is 13 amino acids long. V was clipped by 4 bases and J by 4 bases, with 6 bases between them.

In the case of this clonotype: One end of the junction varies from germline; a read error may be responsible. The rearrangement joins TRBV7-8 to TRBJ2-2; D may be TRBD2 (5 bases). Per the germline V gene, CDR1 is SGHVS and CDR2 is FQNEAQ. The CDR3 is 15 amino acids. The DNA of the CDR3 is TGTGCCATCAGCCCCGGGATTATGGGCTTCGGGGAGCTGTTTTTT. This encodes CAISPGIMGFGELFF.

The sample holds a few counts of this clonotype. This chain links TRBV3-1 with TRBJ2-7; 7 nucleotides agree with TRBD2. The CDR3 length is 16 residues. Germline loops: CDR1 LGHDT, CDR2 YNNKEL (reference sequence). Germline trimming cut 6 bases from V and 5 bases from J; bases unmatched to any gene: 16. The CDR3 region is CASRNSTSGILHEQYF. In nucleotides, the CDR3 is TGTGCCAGCAGAAACAGCACCAGCGGGATTTTGCACGAGCAGTACTTC.

This clonotype showed up just a few times. This chain links TRBV9 with TRBJ1-2, with a possible D match to TRBD1 (5 bases). Trimming took 0 bases from V and 4 from J, leaving 10 bases between them. Per the germline V gene, CDR1 is SGDLS and CDR2 is YYNGEE. This CDR3 spans 14 amino acids. As DNA, the CDR3 is TGTGCCAGCAGCGTAGTGACAGATGGCTATGGCTACACCTTC. Protein product: CASSVVTDGYGYTF. The whole variable domain, remainder taken from reference TRBV9 and TRBJ1-2, is DSGVTQTPKHLITATGQRVTLRCSPRSGDLSVYWYQQSLDQGLQFLIQYYNGEERAKGNILERFSAQQFPDLHSELNLSSLELGDSALYFCASSVVTDGYGYTFGSGTRLTVV.

The table lists this clonotype with a few counts. The chain carries TRBV20-1 and TRBJ2-5; perhaps TRBD1 as D (6 bases). Trimming removed 2 bases at V and 2 bases at J, with 12 bases between. The CDR3 runs to 14 residues. The germline V gene has CDR1 DFQATT and CDR2 SNEGSKA (reference sequence). The CDR3 reads CSARTPGQQETQYF. CDR3 coding DNA: TGCAGTGCTAGAACCCCTGGACAGCAAGAGACCCAGTACTTC.

This clonotype was seen a handful of times. The V call is TRBV6-1, the J call TRBJ1-2, with TRBD1 as a possible D gene (6 bases). CDR1 and CDR2 (germline): MNHNS, SASEGT. The CDR3 spans 15 residues. The V end was cut by 7 bases, the J end by 3 bases, with 18 bases between. CDR3 in amino acids: CASKEQGKPDYGYTF. The CDR3 nucleotides read TGTGCCAGCAAAGAACAGGGAAAGCCAGACTATGGCTACACCTTC.

In this sample, this clonotype turned up a few times. The chain employs TRBV10-1 and TRBJ1-2, with D uncertain. Germline CDR1 WNHNN, CDR2 SYGVQD (reference sequence). The CDR3 contains 15 residues. The germline V and J ends were trimmed by 2 bases and 8 bases, with 18 bases remaining between them. As DNA, the CDR3 is TGCGCCAGCAGTGAGACCCCCTCGGGAGCGGAAGGCTACACCTTC. Its protein product is CASSETPSGAEGYTF.

This chain uses TRBV2 with TRBJ2-2, with D uncertain. V dropped 4 bases and J dropped 7 bases, with 13 bases sitting between them. There are 14 residues in the CDR3. CDR1 and CDR2 from the germline V gene are SNHLY and FYNNEI. The CDR3 loop is CASSAWDLGGELFF. The CDR3 DNA reads TGTGCCAGCAGTGCATGGGATCTTGGCGGGGAGCTGTTTTTT.

This clonotype occurred a few times. Mismatch with germline at one junction end may stem from a read error. The gene calls are TRBV2 and TRBJ2-5; 10 bases are shared with TRBD2. This CDR3 region has 18 residues. Germline V gene data show CDR1 as SNHLY and CDR2 as FYNNEI. This CDR3 reads CTSSPRASGSKNAKTQYF. The CDR3 region has the DNA TGTACCAGCAGTCCACGCGCTAGCGGGAGCAAAAACGCGAAGACCCAGTACTTC.

This clonotype was counted at least ten times. The chain carries TRBV5-1 and TRBJ2-5, with unresolved D. V lost 0 bases and J 4 bases, leaving 13 bases between the germline ends. This CDR3 is 15 amino acids long. Per the germline V gene, CDR1 is SGHRS and CDR2 is YFSETQ. In nucleotides, the CDR3 is TGCGCCAGCAGCTTGGGTGGCGTCACCAGAGAGACCCAGTACTTC. Amino acid sequence: CASSLGGVTRETQYF. Combining the CDR3 with reference TRBV5-1 and TRBJ2-5 gives the whole variable domain KAGVTQTPRYLIKTRGQQVTLSCSPISGHRSVSWYQQTPGQGLQFLFEYFSETQRNKGNFPGRFSGRQFSNSRSEMNVSTLELGDSALYLCASSLGGVTRETQYFGPGTRLLVL.

This clonotype was recorded many times. This chain connects TRBV29-1 to TRBJ2-5; no clear D. The CDR3 totals 12 residues. V lost 4 bases and J 5 bases, leaving 11 bases between the germline ends. The V gene's germline CDR1 is SQVTM and CDR2 ANQGSEA. CDR3 DNA sequence: TGCAGCGTTGGATTTGCGAAGGAGACCCAGTACTTC. Its translation: CSVGFAKETQYF.

This clonotype was observed at least ten times. This chain uses TRBV20-1 with TRBJ2-1, with 7 bases aligning to TRBD2. Unmatched junction bases numbered 9, after V lost 1 base and J lost 9 bases. The CDR3 runs to 14 residues. CDR1 and CDR2 from the germline V gene are DFQATT and SNEGSKA (reference sequence). CDR3 nucleotide sequence: TGCAGTGCTAGAGCGGAGCGGGAAAGTCCTGAGCAGTTCTTC. It specifies CSARAERESPEQFF.

This clonotype appeared a few times. J is TRBJ1-5 and V is TRBV27; D is uncertain. Germline values: CDR1 MNHEY, CDR2 SMNVEV (reference sequence). Trimming took 4 bases from V and 7 from J, leaving 17 bases between them. The CDR3 is made up of 15 amino acids. CDR3 in DNA: TGTGCCAGCAGTTCAAGCGGTTGGGTGGGGCAGCCCCAGCATTTT. It translates to CASSSSGWVGQPQHF.

In its sample, this clonotype was seen many times. The chain uses TRBV7-8 and TRBJ2-7; no firm D call. This CDR3 is 11 amino acids long. Trimming took 5 bases from V and 4 from J, leaving 6 bases between them. Germline V CDR1 and CDR2: SGHVS, FQNEAQ. CDR3 bases: TGTGCCAGCAGCAACGGATACGAGCAGTACTTC. It translates to CASSNGYEQYF.

The rearrangement uses TRBV7-6 and TRBJ2-5, with D maybe TRBD2 (6 bases). The CDR3 totals 17 residues. Germline CDR1 is SGHVS and CDR2 is FNYEAQ. The V and J ends lost 1 base and 2 bases respectively, with 17 bases between them. Here the CDR3 reads CASSLGPGRLGQETQYF. The CDR3 region has the DNA TGTGCCAGCAGCTTAGGCCCCGGGAGATTGGGGCAAGAGACCCAGTACTTC. The variable domain in full, with the rest retrieved from reference TRBV7-6 and TRBJ2-5, is GAGVSQSPRYKVTKRGQDVALRCDPISGHVSLYWYRQALGQGPEFLTYFNYEAQQDKSGLPNDRFSAERPEGSISTLTIQRTEQRDSAMYRCASSLGPGRLGQETQYFGPGTRLLVL.

This clonotype has at least ten counts. The rearrangement uses TRBV27 and TRBJ2-6; D remains ambiguous. CDR3 length equals 16 residues. V lost 3 bases, J lost 2 bases, and 11 bases lay in between. From germline, CDR1 is MNHEY and CDR2 SMNVEV (reference sequence). CDR3 sequence reads: CASSLTPVPGANVLTF. Here the CDR3 DNA reads TGTGCCAGCAGTTTGACCCCGGTTCCTGGGGCCAACGTCCTGACTTTC.

This clonotype was seen a few times. The V gene is TRBV6-2 or TRBV6-3, the J gene TRBJ2-7; 7 positions match TRBD1. V lost 11 bases, J lost 2 bases, and 15 bases stayed unmatched. This CDR3 contains 15 residues. CDR1 MNHEY and CDR2 SVGEGT come from the germline V gene. The CDR3 here is CASRPGQSSTYEQYV. The CDR3 DNA sequence: TGTGCCTCAAGACCGGGACAGTCATCAACCTACGAGCAGTACGTC.

There are a few counts of this clonotype. The chain is built from TRBV5-6 and TRBJ1-2; 8 nucleotides match TRBD1. V shed 9 bases and J 5 bases; nucleotides not matched to a gene: 15. The CDR3 has 15 amino acids. Germline-derived CDR1 and CDR2 are SGHDT and YYEEEE. DNA for the CDR3: TGTGCCACCAAGGACAGGGCGGTAGAGAGGTATGGCTACACCTTC. Residues: CATKDRAVERYGYTF.

V usage is TRBV7-9 and J usage is TRBJ1-5; 8 positions agree with TRBD1. Germline loops: CDR1 SEHNR, CDR2 FQNEAQ (reference sequence). The CDR3 loop spans 13 amino acids. J lost 11 bases, V lost 5 bases, and 8 bases had no gene match. Here the CDR3 DNA reads TGTGCCAGCAGCGGATCAGGGGGCGAGACCCAGCATTTT. Translation gives CASSGSGGETQHF.

This clonotype has a count of ten or more. The V and J genes are TRBV5-1 and TRBJ1-4, with D hard to call. Germline V gene data show CDR1 as SGHRS and CDR2 as YFSETQ. CDR3 length equals 14 residues. Trimming pared 4 bases from V and 0 bases from J, leaving 7 bases between. CDR3 residues: CASSSSATNEKLFF. In nucleotides, the CDR3 is TGCGCCAGCAGCAGCAGCGCAACTAATGAAAAACTGTTTTTT.

The chain uses TRBV5-4 and TRBJ1-2, with a weak D call TRBD1 (6 bases). Germline V gives CDR1 SGHNT, CDR2 YYREEE (reference sequence). This CDR3 has 15 amino acids. Between the trimmed V and J ends, which lost 4 bases and 5 bases, there was a span of 18 bases. CDR3 sequence: CASSPDGGILYGYTF. CDR3 bases: TGTGCCAGCAGCCCGGATGGGGGCATTTTATATGGCTACACCTTC.

This clonotype was detected only a few times. V and J are TRBV27 and TRBJ2-1; a possible D gene is TRBD2 (6 bases). V was cut by 9 bases and J by 6 bases, with 15 bases left in between. Germline CDR1 reads MNHEY; CDR2 reads SMNVEV (reference sequence). CDR3 length: 13 residues. The CDR3 DNA sequence: TGTGCCAGTAGCGGAACCCAGGGCAATGAGCAGTTCTTC. This sequence encodes CASSGTQGNEQFF.

The J gene is TRBJ2-2, the V gene TRBV19; 8 positions agree with TRBD1. V shed 1 base and J 7 bases; nucleotides not matched to a gene: 8. Germline assignment: CDR1 LNHDA and CDR2 SQIVND (reference sequence). CDR3 length: 16 amino acids. The DNA of the CDR3 is TGTGCCAGTAGTATAGCCCGGACAGGGCGCATCGGGGAGCTGTTTTTT. Residues: CASSIARTGRIGELFF.

This clonotype appeared a few times. The rearrangement joins TRBV7-9 to TRBJ1-1, with D unresolved. Germline V gives CDR1 SEHNR, CDR2 FQNEAQ (reference sequence). With 5 bases removed from V and 7 bases from J, the gap between germline ends came to 14 bases. This CDR3 contains 13 residues. CDR3: CASSGSGVGEAFF. Written as DNA, the CDR3 is TGTGCCAGCAGCGGGTCCGGAGTCGGTGAAGCTTTCTTT.

This clonotype was seen only a few times. The chain couples TRBV7-2 to TRBJ2-1; no reliable D call. CDR3 length: 11 residues. Looked up from germline, CDR1 is SGHTA and CDR2 is FQGNSA. The V and J ends lost 2 bases and 9 bases respectively, with 5 bases between them. CDR3 in DNA: TGTGCCAGCAGCTTAAGGGTTGAGCAGTTCTTC. Translated, it gives CASSLRVEQFF. Supplemented by reference TRBV7-2 and TRBJ2-1, the full variable domain reads GAGVSQSPSNKVTEKGKDVELRCDPISGHTALYWYRQSLGQGLEFLIYFQGNSAPDKSGLPSDRFSAERTGGSVSTLTIQRTQQEDSAVYLCASSLRVEQFFGPGTRLTVL.

This clonotype has just a few counts. The chain combines TRBV7-9 with TRBJ2-4; TRBD2 matches at 14 bases. Trimming cost V 5 bases and J 3 bases; bases outside gene matches: 3. Per germline, CDR1 SEHNR and CDR2 FQNEAQ (reference sequence). The CDR3 extends over 16 amino acids. The CDR3 spells CASSRGTSGSKNIQYF. Written as DNA, the CDR3 is TGTGCCAGCAGCCGTGGGACTAGCGGGAGCAAAAACATTCAGTACTTC. The full variable domain, with the rest looked up from reference TRBV7-9 and TRBJ2-4, is DTGVSQNPRHKITKRGQNVTFRCDPISEHNRLYWYRQTLGQGPEFLTYFQNEAQLEKSRLLSDRFSAERPKGSFSTLEIQRTEQGDSAMYLCASSRGTSGSKNIQYFGAGTRLSVL.

The rearrangement joins TRBV6-1 to TRBJ2-1, with D possibly matching TRBD1 (6 bases). This CDR3 region has 15 residues. The germline V gene has CDR1 MNHNS and CDR2 SASEGT. The ends were cut back, 6 bases at V and 3 bases at J, with 15 bases in the middle. This chain's CDR3 is CASSEQGQVYNEQFF. For the CDR3, the DNA is TGTGCCAGCAGCGAACAGGGACAAGTCTACAATGAGCAGTTCTTC.

In this sample, this clonotype turned up many times. The chain has TRBV12-3 or TRBV12-4 and TRBJ2-1, with 11 bases lining up with TRBD2. This CDR3 region has 16 residues. The V segment lost 6 bases and the J segment 5 bases; nucleotides outside the gene matches: 9. CDR3 amino acids: CASRPPGLAVNNEQFF. The CDR3, as DNA: TGTGCCAGCAGACCACCGGGACTAGCGGTGAACAATGAGCAGTTCTTC.

The chain combines TRBV7-6 with TRBJ2-3; D is undetermined. Germline values: CDR1 SGHVS, CDR2 FNYEAQ. V was cut by 7 bases and J by 2 bases, with 10 bases left in between. The CDR3 is 13 residues long. CDR3 residues: CASKGYFTDTQYF. CDR3 in DNA: TGTGCCAGCAAAGGCTACTTCACAGATACGCAGTATTTT.

This clonotype has at least ten counts. Mismatch with germline at one junction end may stem from a read error. The V and J genes are TRBV2 and TRBJ1-1; D unclear. This CDR3 is built from 14 residues. The germline V gene encodes CDR1 SNHLY and CDR2 FYNNEI. The CDR3 reads CASREGAMNTEAFF. The CDR3 DNA sequence: TGTGCCAGCAGAGAAGGAGCAATGAACACTGAAGCTTTCTTT.